A single sample is the source of the 28 T cell receptor beta chains below, sequenced in a study of blood T cell repertoires in COVID-19. Method: immunoSEQ multiplex PCR; TCRdb's copy keeps in-frame clones and lacks some. The repertoire has under 200,000 clones, more than 65% of them found once; the top ten carry less than 20%. Sequenced input: PBMCs or T cells enriched from blood (not recorded which). The receptors stem from a man aged 60-69 years who had recovered from COVID-19.

The chain recombines TRBV7-9 with TRBJ1-2, with D possibly TRBD1 on 5 matching bases. In germline, CDR1 is SEHNR, CDR2 FQNEAQ (reference sequence). The CDR3 extends over 15 amino acids. V lost 5 bases and J 3 bases, leaving 16 bases between the germline ends. CDR3 sequence reads: CASSMGGSFDYGYTF. In DNA form, the CDR3 reads TGTGCCAGCAGCATGGGGGGGTCATTCGACTATGGCTACACCTTC.

This sequence joins TRBV7-3 and TRBJ1-1; TRBD1 is a possible D gene (5 bases). Germline V gives CDR1 SGHTA, CDR2 FQGTGA. Between the trimmed V and J ends, which lost 1 base and 6 bases, there was a span of 9 bases. The CDR3 covers 13 residues. CDR3: CASSLKGAAEAFF. The CDR3 DNA sequence: TGTGCCAGCAGCTTAAAAGGGGCCGCTGAAGCTTTCTTT.

V usage is TRBV11-2 and J usage is TRBJ1-5, with D possibly TRBD1 on 6 matching bases. Trimming pared 4 bases from V and 4 bases from J, leaving 8 bases between. CDR1 is SGHAT, CDR2 FQNNGV, per germline. CDR3 length equals 13 residues. This CDR3 is CASSYRENQPQHF. CDR3 bases: TGTGCCAGCAGCTACAGGGAAAATCAGCCCCAGCATTTT.

This clone was observed at least ten times. Here the CDR3 reads CASSLTPGQSNEKLFF. The CDR3 DNA sequence: TGCGCCAGCAGCTTAACGCCGGGACAATCTAATGAAAAACTGTTTTTT. This chain joins TRBV5-1 and TRBJ1-4, with D perhaps TRBD1 (6 bases). V lost 2 bases, J lost 3 bases, and 14 bases lay in between. The germline gives CDR1 SGHRS, CDR2 YFSETQ. This CDR3 contains 16 residues.

This clone has a handful of counts. This rearrangement joins TRBV6-5 to TRBJ2-3, with 11 bases lining up with TRBD1. This CDR3 is built from 14 residues. The junction had 1 base not matched to a gene; V was cut back by 4 bases and J by 4 bases. The germline gives CDR1 MNHEY, CDR2 SVGAGI. CDR3 coding DNA: TGTGCCAGCAGTTGGGACAGGGGGTCAGATACGCAGTATTTT. Translated: CASSWDRGSDTQYF.

The V gene is TRBV7-9, the J gene TRBJ2-3; 9 bases line up with TRBD1. Looked up from germline, CDR1 is SEHNR and CDR2 is FQNEAQ (reference sequence). The CDR3 consists of 16 residues. With V trimmed by 3 bases and J by 4 bases, 8 bases remained unmatched. Here the CDR3 reads CASSLHGTGLADTQYF. The CDR3 bases are TGTGCCAGCAGCTTGCACGGGACAGGGTTGGCAGATACGCAGTATTTT.

This rearrangement joins TRBV6-6 to TRBJ1-4, with a tentative D call TRBD1 (5 bases). The V gene lost 8 bases and the J gene lost 11 bases, with 9 bases spanning the gap. The CDR3 contains 10 residues. From germline, CDR1 is MNHNY and CDR2 SVGAGI (reference sequence). DNA for the CDR3: TGTGCCAGCGGCAGGGCGAAACTGTTTTTT. Residues: CASGRAKLFF.

This clone has a single count. The same CDR3 arises from other DNA sequences in this sample as well. The chain recombines TRBV6-5 with TRBJ1-1; the D gene is possibly TRBD1 (5 bases). The germline gives CDR1 MNHEY, CDR2 SVGAGI. The CDR3 extends over 14 amino acids. Between the trimmed V and J ends, which lost 5 bases and 1 base, there was a span of 11 bases. Here the CDR3 DNA reads TGTGCCAGCAGTAGGGGACTGGGGAACACTGAAGCTTTCTTT. This encodes CASSRGLGNTEAFF.

Here the CDR3 DNA reads TGTGCCACCCAGCCCGGACAGGTGAAAGGCAATCAGCCCCAGCATTTT. Translation: CATQPGQVKGNQPQHF. This chain uses TRBV10-3 with TRBJ1-5; TRBD1 agrees at 7 bases. This CDR3 is 16 amino acids long. V lost 10 bases and J lost 2; bases outside the gene matches: 14. Germline V gene lookup returns CDR1 ENHRY and CDR2 SYGVKD.

V is TRBV24-1 and J is TRBJ2-3; D perhaps matches TRBD2 (5 bases). There are 12 residues in the CDR3. The germline gives CDR1 KGHDR, CDR2 SFDVKD. V was clipped by 5 bases and J by 5 bases, with 7 bases between them. CDR3 sequence (DNA): TGTGCCACCAGTGGGGCGGGAGATACGCAGTATTTT. Residues: CATSGAGDTQYF.

The gene calls are TRBV7-2 and TRBJ1-5; D perhaps matches TRBD1 (5 bases). CDR1 is SGHTA, CDR2 FQGNSA, per germline. Trimming stripped 5 bases from V and 5 bases from J, with 10 bases between. The CDR3 runs to 13 residues. The CDR3 DNA is TGTGCCAGCAGCCCATGGGGGGATCAGCCCCAGCATTTT. Translating it yields CASSPWGDQPQHF.

This clone is a singleton in its sample. The chain links TRBV25-1 to TRBJ1-2; D is uncertain. The CDR3 totals 16 residues. CDR1 MGHDK and CDR2 SYGVNS come from the germline V gene. Trimming left V 4 bases short and J 4 bases short, with 19 bases between. CDR3 sequence reads: CASSASFPSLGYGYTF. The DNA of the CDR3 is TGTGCCAGCAGTGCCTCCTTTCCCTCTCTAGGCTATGGCTACACCTTC.

The table lists this clone with a few counts. The chain joins TRBV7-2 to TRBJ2-3, with D perhaps TRBD1 (6 bases). The CDR3 has 15 amino acids. Germline V CDR1 and CDR2: SGHTA, FQGNSA. V dropped 4 bases and J dropped 4 bases, with 15 bases sitting between them. The DNA for the CDR3 is TGTGCCAGCAGCTGGGGGCCACTGGAAGCAGATACGCAGTATTTT. Its translation is CASSWGPLEADTQYF.

The chain carries TRBV6-5 and TRBJ2-1, with 11 positions matching TRBD2. The CDR3 runs to 13 residues. V lost 7 bases and J lost 6; bases outside the gene matches: 2. Germline-derived CDR1 and CDR2 are MNHEY and SVGAGI. CDR3 DNA: TGTGCCAGCACCGGACTAGCGGGCAATGAGCAGTTCTTC. Protein product: CASTGLAGNEQFF.

Concerning this clone itself: At one of its ends the junction is not consistent with the germline gene, which may arise from a read error. This chain's CDR3 is CASSLGAGGPGETQYF. The DNA of the CDR3 is TGTGCTAGCAGCTTAGGGGCGGGAGGCCCGGGAGAGACCCAGTACTTC. The chain is built from TRBV7-7 and TRBJ2-5; 8 positions match TRBD2. Germline V gene sequence: CDR1 SSHAT, CDR2 FNYEAQ (reference sequence). This CDR3 comprises 16 residues.

The chain joins TRBV12-5 to TRBJ2-1, with TRBD2 identical over 12 bases. CDR1 LGHNT and CDR2 FRNRAP come from the germline V gene. V dropped 5 bases and J dropped 10; count of bases not matched to a gene: 9. This CDR3 comprises 15 residues. The CDR3 region has the DNA TGTGCTAGTGGTCCGTTGACTAGCGGGGGTAGGGAGCAGTTCTTC. Translation: CASGPLTSGGREQFF. Together with reference TRBV12-5 and TRBJ2-1, the CDR3 gives the full variable domain: DARVTQTPRHKVTEMGQEVTMRCQPILGHNTVFWYRQTMMQGLELLAYFRNRAPLDDSGMPKDRFSAEMPDATLATLKIQPSEPRDSAVYFCASGPLTSGGREQFFGPGTRLTVL.

CDR3 DNA sequence: TGTGCCGGGGGTAGGGGGGGCAATGAGCAGTTCTTC. Translating it yields CAGGRGGNEQFF. V usage is TRBV30 and J usage is TRBJ2-1, with a possible D match to TRBD2 (7 bases). V was shortened by 8 bases and J by 6 bases, with 14 bases between the two germline ends. Germline CDR1 reads GTSNPN; CDR2 reads SVGIG (reference sequence). CDR3 length equals 12 residues.

The rearrangement links TRBV6-5 to TRBJ2-2; 9 bases fit TRBD2. The germline CDR1 and CDR2 sequences are MNHEY and SVGAGI. CDR3 length: 15 amino acids. Germline trimming cut 2 bases from V and 5 bases from J; bases unmatched to any gene: 3. The CDR3 protein is CASSYAGGRTGELFF. CDR3 sequence (DNA): TGTGCCAGCAGTTACGCGGGAGGGAGGACCGGGGAGCTGTTTTTT.

CDR3 residues: CASSTLAGGEYNEQFF. CDR3 nucleotide sequence: TGTGCCAGCAGCACCTTAGCGGGGGGCGAGTACAATGAGCAGTTCTTC. The V gene is TRBV9, the J gene TRBJ2-1; 10 bases are shared with TRBD2. With 4 bases clipped from V and 4 bases from J, the junction kept 8 bases outside the gene matches. This CDR3 has 16 amino acids. Germline CDR1 and CDR2: SGDLS and YYNGEE.

V and J are TRBV25-1 and TRBJ2-1, with TRBD2 matching over 11 bases. The V gene end was trimmed by 1 base and the J gene end by 6 bases; junction bases not matched to a gene: 8. This CDR3 spans 17 amino acids. Germline assignment: CDR1 MGHDK and CDR2 SYGVNS. CDR3 bases: TGTGCCAGCAGTGAATCCCTAGCGGGAGGCCCCTTCAATGAGCAGTTCTTC. It encodes CASSESLAGGPFNEQFF.

The chain is built from TRBV4-1 and TRBJ1-6; 8 bases are a match to TRBD1. Trimming removed 4 bases from V and 6 bases from J; junction bases left unmatched: 8. The CDR3 totals 16 residues. The germline V gene has CDR1 MGHRA and CDR2 YSYEKL. CDR3 in amino acids: CASSPPGQAFNSPLHF. As DNA, the CDR3 is TGCGCCAGCAGCCCTCCGGGACAGGCCTTTAATTCACCCCTCCACTTT.

The chain links TRBV6-5 to TRBJ1-5; D is uncertain. Germline CDR1 MNHEY, CDR2 SVGAGI. The ends were cut back, 7 bases at V and 0 bases at J, with 7 bases in the middle. The CDR3 is made up of 13 amino acids. The CDR3 protein is CASILSSNQPQHF. CDR3 sequence (DNA): TGTGCCAGCATTCTCTCTAGCAATCAGCCCCAGCATTTT.

The V gene is TRBV7-3, the J gene TRBJ2-2; maybe TRBD1 (6 bases). Trimming shortened V by 1 base and J by 3 bases, and 6 bases separated the two germline ends. CDR3 length: 14 amino acids. Germline loops: CDR1 SGHTA, CDR2 FQGTGA. Written as DNA, the CDR3 is TGTGCCAGCAGCTTAAACAGGGACACCGGGGAGCTGTTTTTT. It yields the protein CASSLNRDTGELFF.

The J gene is TRBJ2-5, the V gene TRBV18, with D possibly being TRBD1 (5 bases). CDR3 length: 14 amino acids. In germline, CDR1 is KGHSH, CDR2 LQKENI. The V gene lost 6 bases and the J gene lost 0 bases, with 11 bases spanning the gap. The CDR3 region has the DNA TGTGCCAGCTCCCGCACAGGCCACCAAGAGACCCAGTACTTC. Translation: CASSRTGHQETQYF.

The V and J genes are TRBV5-1 and TRBJ2-1; 8 bases map to TRBD2. This CDR3 spans 15 amino acids. Germline V gene sequence: CDR1 SGHRS, CDR2 YFSETQ. The ends lost 1 base at V and 0 bases at J; junction bases unmatched: 0. The CDR3 nucleotides read TGCGCCAGCAGCTTGCGGGGGGGCTCCTACAATGAGCAGTTCTTC. This sequence encodes CASSLRGGSYNEQFF.

This rearrangement joins TRBV3-1 (or the pseudogene TRBV3-2) to TRBJ2-3; 9 bases are a match to TRBD2. The ends lost 1 base at V and 4 bases at J; junction bases unmatched: 6. This CDR3 comprises 16 residues. Looked up from germline, CDR1 is LGHDT and CDR2 is YNNKEL (reference sequence). CDR3 loop: CASSQAGGGAPDTQYF. The CDR3 bases are TGTGCCAGCAGCCAAGCTGGCGGGGGGGCCCCAGATACGCAGTATTTT.

V gene TRBV28 combines with J gene TRBJ2-7, with TRBD1 identical over 12 bases. After removal of 7 bases from V and 6 bases from J, the junction contained 13 bases not matched to a gene. The length of the CDR3 is 16 residues. The germline V gene has CDR1 MDHEN and CDR2 SYDVKM. The CDR3 reads CASTVPGQGAASEQYF. CDR3 DNA: TGTGCCAGCACCGTCCCGGGACAGGGGGCAGCTAGCGAGCAGTACTTC.

V and J are TRBV5-6 and TRBJ2-7; unclear D gene. Germline V gene sequence: CDR1 SGHDT, CDR2 YYEEEE. The length of the CDR3 is 12 residues. Trimming cost V 1 base and J 6 bases, with 8 bases left between them. The CDR3 loop reads CASSLMSIEQYF. For the CDR3, the DNA is TGTGCCAGCAGCTTGATGAGTATCGAGCAGTACTTC.